This record covers a single T cell receptor beta chain. The CDR3 loop spans 17 amino acids. Germline assignment: CDR1 SNHLY and CDR2 FYNNEI. The junction had 12 bases not matched to a gene; V was cut back by 4 bases and J by 3 bases. Some clones are missing from TCRdb's copy, which holds only in-frame ones; the method was immunoSEQ multiplex PCR. Counted here are about 160,000 clones, 78% occurring once; the ten biggest clones make up more than 11%. These data come from a study of blood T cell repertoires in COVID-19. Study context: The United States, Italy and Spain supplied acute and convalescent COVID-19 samples. Nucleic acid was either cDNA or gDNA, and it came from T cells, B-cell-depleted T cells, or PBMCs.

The V gene is TRBV2, the J gene TRBJ2-4, with 7 bases matching TRBD1. The sample consisted of peripheral blood. The sequence was collected from a woman over 75 with acute or convalescent COVID-19. CDR3 coding DNA: TGTGCCAGCAGTGGGGGGCTTACAGGGGTGGTCAAAAACATTCAGTACTTC. Protein product: CASSGGLTGVVKNIQYF.